Below are 20 T cell receptor beta chains sequenced from a single sample in a study of memory CD4+ T cells and cytomegalovirus serostatus (dated by TCRdb to between 2018 and 2021). A FACSAria II was used to sort memory CD4+ T cells, defined as single viable CD3+CD4+CD8-CD45RO+ cells. Preparation of the library involved the immunoSEQ multiplex PCR assay. Not all clones reach the TCRdb copy of this immuneACCESS table, which keeps in-frame sequences only. Checked studies attribute under half of the gap to unresolved V genes and leave the rest unexplained. In this sample the table shows about 46,000 clones, roughly 80% of which occur a single time. Roughly 0.6% of the sample lies in the top ten. The sequencing input was memory CD4+ T cells from blood. Every receptor here comes from an adult in good health and CMV-seronegative.

This chain connects TRBV7-9 to TRBJ1-3; tentatively, D is TRBD1 (6 bases). CDR1 is SEHNR, CDR2 FQNEAQ, per germline (reference sequence). The ends were cut back, 10 bases at V and 1 base at J, with 17 bases in the middle. CDR3 size: 15 residues. As DNA, the CDR3 is TGTGCCACCACCGCGGGGGGCGCGTCTGGAAACACCATATATTTT. Translating it yields CATTAGGASGNTIYF.

This chain links TRBV2 with TRBJ1-4, with 11 bases fitting TRBD1. V lost 7 bases, J lost 7 bases, and 5 bases stayed unmatched. This CDR3 has 14 residues. CDR1 is SNHLY, CDR2 FYNNEI, per germline. The CDR3 DNA reads as TGTGCCAGCACCCCGGACAGGGGGCGTGAAAAACTGTTTTTT. It is translated as CASTPDRGREKLFF.

To note about this clone: Additional DNA sequences in this sample encode the identical CDR3. The chain uses TRBV2 and TRBJ1-1; D might be TRBD1 (5 bases). Trimming cost V 4 bases and J 1 base, with 7 bases left between them. This CDR3 has 13 amino acids. Germline CDR1 is SNHLY and CDR2 is FYNNEI. The CDR3 DNA follows: TGTGCCAGCAGTGTCCAGGGGAACACTGAAGCTTTCTTT. It is translated as CASSVQGNTEAFF.

This clone was observed a handful of times. V is TRBV4-1 and J is TRBJ1-1; 7 bases line up with TRBD1. The trim removed 2 bases at V and 5 bases at J, leaving 8 bases unmatched. There are 15 residues in the CDR3. Germline-derived CDR1 and CDR2 are MGHRA and YSYEKL. The DNA of the CDR3 is TGCGCCAGCAGCCAAAGTCGAACAGGGGAAACTGAAGCTTTCTTT. Amino acid sequence: CASSQSRTGETEAFF.

Only a few counts were recorded for this clone. The chain has TRBV2 and TRBJ1-2, with a weak D call TRBD1 (5 bases). Germline CDR1 is SNHLY and CDR2 is FYNNEI. The CDR3 totals 15 residues. Trimming removed 5 bases at V and 5 bases at J, with 18 bases between. The CDR3 DNA is TGTGCCAGCAGTCCTGGGGGGATAACGGGTTATGGCTACACCTTC. Its translation: CASSPGGITGYGYTF.

The chain has TRBV5-6 and TRBJ2-1, with D possibly being TRBD2 (6 bases). The V gene lost 2 bases and the J gene lost 8 bases, with 17 bases spanning the gap. CDR3 length equals 15 residues. Per the germline V gene, CDR1 is SGHDT and CDR2 is YYEEEE. As DNA, the CDR3 is TGTGCCAGCAGCTTTCGATTAGCGGTTGGGCATGAGCAGTTCTTC. Translation gives CASSFRLAVGHEQFF.

The J gene is TRBJ2-1, the V gene TRBV12-5, with TRBD2 matching over 15 bases. V lost 5 bases to trimming and J lost 4 bases; unmatched junction nucleotides: 9. The CDR3 is 18 amino acids. Germline loops: CDR1 LGHNT, CDR2 FRNRAP. This chain's CDR3 is CASGLRAGTSGGYNEQFF. The DNA for the CDR3 is TGTGCTAGTGGTCTGAGGGCCGGGACTAGCGGGGGGTACAATGAGCAGTTCTTC.

The CDR3 DNA sequence: TGTGCCAGCAGCCGCGCTGCACAGGGGGTCTACGAGCAGTACTTC. It yields the protein CASSRAAQGVYEQYF. The chain joins TRBV7-8 to TRBJ2-7, with TRBD1 matching over 8 bases. The trim removed 5 bases at V and 3 bases at J, leaving 9 bases unmatched. The CDR3 spans 15 residues. The germline V gene has CDR1 SGHVS and CDR2 FQNEAQ.

The chain couples TRBV5-1 to TRBJ2-2; the D gene is possibly TRBD1 (5 bases). CDR1 and CDR2 (germline): SGHRS, YFSETQ. V was clipped by 1 base and J by 3 bases, with 10 bases between them. The CDR3 runs to 15 residues. In DNA form, the CDR3 reads TGCGCCAGCAGCTTGATCAGGGTGGACACCGGGGAGCTGTTTTTT. It translates to CASSLIRVDTGELFF. The full variable domain, in which reference TRBV5-1 and TRBJ2-2 provide the parts outside the CDR3, is KAGVTQTPRYLIKTRGQQVTLSCSPISGHRSVSWYQQTPGQGLQFLFEYFSETQRNKGNFPGRFSGRQFSNSRSEMNVSTLELGDSALYLCASSLIRVDTGELFFGEGSRLTVL.

The rearrangement uses TRBV9 and TRBJ2-7, with 8 bases fitting TRBD1. CDR3 length: 17 residues. Per germline, CDR1 SGDLS and CDR2 YYNGEE. J gave up 5 bases and V 0 bases, and 13 bases lay outside the gene matches. In DNA, the CDR3 is TGTGCCAGCAGCGTAGGTGTTTCCAAAGGACAGGGACACGAGCAGTACTTC. Protein: CASSVGVSKGQGHEQYF.

There are a few counts of this clone. V is TRBV7-3 and J is TRBJ2-5, with D perhaps TRBD1 or TRBD2 (5 bases each). The length of the CDR3 is 15 residues. The germline V and J ends were trimmed by 5 bases and 3 bases, with 16 bases remaining between them. Per germline, CDR1 SGHTA and CDR2 FQGTGA. This CDR3 is CASSLQGRVEETQYF. The CDR3 DNA reads as TGTGCCAGCAGCCTGCAGGGACGAGTTGAAGAGACCCAGTACTTC. The whole variable domain, filled in from reference TRBV7-3 and TRBJ2-5, reads GAGVSQTPSNKVTEKGKYVELRCDPISGHTALYWYRQSLGQGPEFLIYFQGTGAADDSGLPNDRFFAVRPEGSVSTLKIQRTERGDSAVYLCASSLQGRVEETQYFGPGTRLLVL.

This chain joins TRBV29-1 and TRBJ2-5, with D tentatively TRBD1 or TRBD2 (5 bases each). Trimming removed 0 bases from V and 5 bases from J, with 16 bases in between. The CDR3 has 15 amino acids. Germline lookup yields CDR1 SQVTM and CDR2 ANQGSEA. The CDR3 spells CSVEDVGWGSETQYF. The CDR3 region has the DNA TGCAGCGTTGAAGATGTAGGGTGGGGGAGCGAGACCCAGTACTTC.

This clone was detected only once. This rearrangement joins TRBV7-8 to TRBJ1-2; possibly TRBD1 for D (5 bases). The CDR3 totals 15 residues. Trimming pared 5 bases from V and 4 bases from J, leaving 17 bases between. Germline CDR1 reads SGHVS; CDR2 reads FQNEAQ. CDR3 in amino acids: CASSPTGTLGYGYTF. In DNA form, the CDR3 reads TGTGCCAGCAGCCCCACAGGAACCTTGGGCTATGGCTACACCTTC.

This clone was detected only once. V is TRBV7-2 and J is TRBJ2-5; TRBD1 agrees at 10 bases. Trimming took 5 bases from V and 5 from J; bases not matched to a gene: 20. The CDR3 sequence is 19 residues long. From germline, CDR1 is SGHTA and CDR2 FQGNSA. The CDR3 loop is CASSRPRTTRDRGFETQYF. CDR3 DNA: TGTGCCAGCAGCAGACCACGAACAACGCGGGACAGGGGCTTTGAGACCCAGTACTTC.

In its sample, this clone was seen once. This sequence joins TRBV7-9 and TRBJ1-2; no clear D gene. V shed 1 base and J shed 1 base, with 13 bases lying between them. Germline V gene sequence: CDR1 SEHNR, CDR2 FQNEAQ (reference sequence). The CDR3 consists of 16 residues. The CDR3 bases are TGTGCCAGCAGCTTAGACCCAGGAACCATTAACTATGGCTACACCTTC. Translating it yields CASSLDPGTINYGYTF.

Here the CDR3 reads CASSPGGQGLSGYTF. The CDR3 region has the DNA TGTGCCAGCAGCCCAGGGGGACAGGGGCTCTCGGGCTACACCTTC. The chain couples TRBV11-2 to TRBJ1-2; 10 nucleotides agree with TRBD1. Germline loops: CDR1 SGHAT, CDR2 FQNNGV. The length of the CDR3 is 15 residues. The junction had 11 bases not matched to a gene; V was cut back by 5 bases and J by 8 bases.

J is TRBJ1-3 and V is TRBV6-6, with D perhaps matching TRBD1 (6 bases). Germline V lookup: CDR1 MNHNY, CDR2 SVGAGI (reference sequence). The CDR3 length is 16 residues. Trimming stripped 3 bases from V and 0 bases from J, with 12 bases between. DNA of the CDR3: TGTGCCAGCAGTTATTACAGGGATGGCTCTGGAAACACCATATATTTT. Translated: CASSYYRDGSGNTIYF.

V gene TRBV6-6 combines with J gene TRBJ1-4; 8 positions agree with TRBD1. Germline values: CDR1 MNHNY, CDR2 SVGAGI (reference sequence). J gave up 7 bases and V 2 bases, and 9 bases lay outside the gene matches. The CDR3 loop spans 16 amino acids. The CDR3 region is CASSYPRGQEGEKLFF. CDR3 sequence (DNA): TGTGCCAGCAGTTACCCCCGGGGACAGGAGGGTGAAAAACTGTTTTTT.

The J gene is TRBJ1-5, the V gene TRBV7-9; the match to TRBD1 covers 11 bases. CDR1 and CDR2 (germline): SEHNR, FQNEAQ (reference sequence). The CDR3 extends over 17 amino acids. With 1 base clipped from V and 7 bases from J, the junction kept 9 bases outside the gene matches. The CDR3 is CASSLETWTGGRQPQHF. The CDR3 DNA is TGTGCCAGCAGCTTAGAGACTTGGACAGGGGGCAGGCAGCCCCAGCATTTT.

The gene calls are TRBV11-2 and TRBJ1-1, with 7 bases lining up with TRBD1. Germline V CDR1 and CDR2: SGHAT, FQNNGV. The CDR3 is 15 residues long. J gave up 1 base and V 0 bases, and 2 bases lay outside the gene matches. The CDR3 sequence is CASSLEGQANTEAFF. CDR3 nucleotide sequence: TGTGCCAGCAGCTTAGAAGGACAGGCGAACACTGAAGCTTTCTTT.